A selection of T cell receptor beta chains follows, all from one sample in a study of shared clonotypes between healthy human individuals. The table came from immunoSEQ multiplex PCR; TCRdb's copy has only in-frame clones and leaves some out. The table shows roughly 2 million clones, with 90% to 96% occurring only once. Sequencing input: naive CD4+ T cells sorted from blood. The receptors here all came from a man younger than 35 in good health. CDR3s include the opening cysteine and the closing phenylalanine or tryptophan. D genes are given only for firm matches. Not all rows give a size; the values are once, few, many and, for expanded clones, a class.

clone_size j_call v_call d_call cdr3_aa cdr3_nt
NA TRBJ1-3 TRBV10-3 NA CAISETQLSGNTIYF TGTGCCATCAGCGAGACGCAGCTCTCTGGAAACACCATATATTTT
NA TRBJ1-4 TRBV5-1 NA CASSSGQGNEKLFF TGCGCCAGCAGCTCCGGGCAGGGGAATGAAAAACTGTTTTTT
NA TRBJ1-5 TRBV10-3 NA CAISEFSSNQPQHF TGTGCCATCAGTGAGTTTAGTAGCAATCAGCCCCAGCATTTT
NA TRBJ2-1 TRBV9 NA CASSPDSYNEQFF TGTGCCAGCAGCCCTGACTCTTACAATGAGCAGTTCTTC
NA TRBJ2-3 TRBV5-1 NA CASSGGRASVSTDTQYF TGCGCCAGCAGCGGGGGAAGGGCTAGCGTATCCACAGATACGCAGTATTTT
NA TRBJ2-7 TRBV2 TRBD1 CASNPDRAEYEQYF TGTGCCAGCAACCCAGACAGGGCCGAGTACGAGCAGTACTTC
NA TRBJ2-7 TRBV11-2 NA CASSLTAKLEQYF TGTGCCAGCAGCTTAACGGCCAAGCTCGAGCAGTACTTC
NA TRBJ2-1 TRBV29-1 NA CSVLARLAYNEQFF TGCAGCGTTTTGGCTCGGTTGGCCTACAATGAGCAGTTCTTC
NA TRBJ2-2 TRBV5-1 TRBD1 CASSSHLGQGAHHVTGELFF TGCGCCAGCAGCTCCCACCTCGGACAGGGGGCCCACCATGTCACCGGGGAGCTGTTTTTT
NA TRBJ1-5 TRBV30 TRBD1 CAWAPRGTNQPQHF TGTGCCTGGGCTCCCAGGGGGACCAATCAGCCCCAGCATTTT
NA TRBJ2-1 TRBV14 NA CASSQEYVYNEQFF TGTGCCAGCAGCCAAGAGTACGTTTACAATGAGCAGTTCTTC
NA TRBJ1-1 TRBV5-4 NA CASSSGGAGATEAFF TGTGCCAGCAGCTCCGGGGGCGCAGGCGCCACTGAAGCTTTCTTT
NA TRBJ1-2 TRBV30 TRBD1 CAWASGTGNGYTF TGTGCCTGGGCTTCCGGGACAGGGAATGGCTACACCTTC
NA TRBJ2-3 TRBV25-1 NA CASSELGGPSTDTQYF TGTGCCAGCAGTGAATTAGGTGGACCTAGCACAGATACGCAGTATTTT
NA TRBJ2-7 TRBV10-1 TRBD1 CASSESGTGGLSEQYF TGCGCCAGCAGTGAGTCGGGGACAGGGGGCCTAAGCGAGCAGTACTTC
once TRBJ1-1 TRBV6-5 NA CASSYSFRGTEAFF TGTGCCAGCAGTTACTCGTTTCGGGGAACTGAAGCTTTCTTT
NA TRBJ1-2 TRBV29-1 NA CSVESPGYGYTF TGCAGCGTTGAATCCCCCGGCTATGGCTACACCTTC
NA TRBJ1-2 TRBV4-1 TRBD1 CASRQDTGGYGYTF TGCGCCAGCAGACAAGATACAGGGGGTTATGGCTACACCTTC
NA TRBJ2-5 TRBV28 NA CASSETGPQETQYF TGTGCCAGCAGCGAAACCGGGCCCCAGGAGACCCAGTACTTC
few TRBJ1-5 TRBV25-1 TRBD1 CASSGGGGQRQPQHF TGTGCCAGCAGTGGAGGCGGGGGACAGCGGCAGCCCCAGCATTTT
NA TRBJ2-1 TRBV2 TRBD2 CASSDKRGTYNEQFF TGTGCCAGCAGTGATAAGCGGGGGACCTACAATGAGCAGTTCTTC
NA TRBJ2-5 TRBV6-6 TRBD2 CASSYFRTSGEETQYF TGTGCCAGCAGTTACTTTCGGACTAGCGGGGAAGAGACCCAGTACTTC
once TRBJ1-1 TRBV2 TRBD1 CASRSWTGGFGAFF TGTGCCAGCAGGAGCTGGACAGGGGGTTTTGGAGCTTTCTTT
NA TRBJ1-5 TRBV27 NA CASSFTPGESFHF TGTGCCAGCAGTTTCACACCCGGGGAGTCTTTTCATTTT
NA TRBJ2-2 TRBV7-2 NA CASSLAHSGGELFF TGTGCCAGCAGCTTAGCGCATTCGGGCGGGGAGCTGTTTTTT
NA TRBJ1-4 TRBV10-1 NA CASSEGRSGEKLFF TGCGCCAGCAGTGAGGGACGGTCCGGGGAAAAACTGTTTTTT
NA TRBJ1-1 TRBV7-9 NA CASSLQANTEAFF TGTGCCAGCAGCCTACAGGCGAACACTGAAGCTTTCTTT
NA TRBJ2-3 TRBV30 NA CAWRQGLTDTQYF TGTGCCTGGAGGCAGGGGCTAACAGATACGCAGTATTTT
NA TRBJ2-7 TRBV14 TRBD2 CASSPRVAGFFEQYF TGTGCCAGCAGCCCTCGGGTAGCGGGGTTTTTCGAGCAGTACTTC
once TRBJ2-7 TRBV28 NA CASSLNGGSYEQYF TGTGCCAGCAGTTTGAATGGGGGCTCCTACGAGCAGTACTTC
NA TRBJ2-2 TRBV28 TRBD1 CASSLTGGAGELFF TGTGCCAGCAGCCTCACAGGGGGCGCCGGGGAGCTGTTTTTT
NA TRBJ1-3 TRBV7-2 NA CASSFGGSGNTIYF TGTGCCAGCAGCTTCGGGGGGTCAGGAAACACCATATATTTT
NA TRBJ1-1 TRBV5-6 NA CASSLEERVVAFF TGTGCCAGCAGCTTAGAAGAGAGGGTTGTGGCTTTCTTT
NA TRBJ1-1 TRBV25-1 TRBD1 CASSEPTGTGTNTEAFF TGTGCCAGCAGTGAGCCAACCGGGACAGGGACGAACACCGAAGCTTTCTTT
NA TRBJ1-2 TRBV10-3 NA CAISESGDGYTF TGTGCCATCAGTGAATCGGGAGATGGCTACACCTTC
NA TRBJ2-7 TRBV28 NA CASSLWGSEQYF TGTGCCAGCAGTCTTTGGGGCAGCGAGCAGTACTTC
NA TRBJ2-5 TRBV2 TRBD2 CASSSGLAGRQETQYF TGTGCCAGCAGTTCGGGACTAGCGGGGAGGCAAGAGACCCAGTACTTC
once TRBJ2-5 TRBV11-2 NA CASSLVDGETQYF TGTGCCAGCAGCTTAGTGGATGGGGAGACCCAGTACTTC
NA TRBJ2-3 TRBV30 TRBD2 CAWSAIRTSSTDTQYF TGTGCCTGGAGCGCTATTAGGACTAGCTCCACAGATACGCAGTATTTT
NA TRBJ1-2 TRBV27 TRBD1 CASSTNRGPYGYTF TGTGCCAGCAGTACAAACAGGGGCCCCTATGGCTACACCTTC
NA TRBJ2-5 TRBV5-1 TRBD1 CASSLRVTGDKGGETQYF TGCGCCAGCAGCTTGCGGGTGACAGGGGATAAAGGTGGAGAGACCCAGTACTTC
NA TRBJ1-4 TRBV28 NA CASSLAQGNEKLFF TGTGCCAGCAGTTTAGCACAGGGAAATGAAAAACTGTTTTTT
NA TRBJ2-1 TRBV30 NA CAWRSDSYNEQFF TGTGCCTGGAGGAGCGACAGTTACAATGAGCAGTTCTTC
NA TRBJ1-4 TRBV5-1 TRBD1 CASSTQGGNEKLFF TGCGCCAGCAGCACACAGGGGGGAAATGAAAAACTGTTTTTT
NA TRBJ2-3 TRBV7-9 NA CASSSTNADTQYF TGTGCCAGCAGCTCTACGAACGCAGATACGCAGTATTTT
NA TRBJ1-1 TRBV11-2 NA CASSAGGVPKDTEAFF TGTGCCAGCAGCGCCGGGGGGGTGCCGAAGGACACTGAAGCTTTCTTT
NA TRBJ2-3 TRBV18 TRBD1 CASSPSRQGSTDTQYF TGTGCCAGCTCGCCCTCTCGACAGGGTAGCACAGATACGCAGTATTTT
NA TRBJ1-3 TRBV25-1 NA CASSEIHSGNTIYF TGTGCCAGCAGTGAAATCCACTCTGGAAACACCATATATTTT
NA TRBJ2-3 TRBV10-3 NA CAISESKSDTQYF TGTGCCATCAGTGAGTCCAAGTCAGATACGCAGTATTTT
NA TRBJ2-1 TRBV4-1 NA CASSQDPSASSYNEQFF TGCGCCAGCAGCCAAGACCCTAGCGCGAGCTCCTACAATGAGCAGTTCTTC
few TRBJ1-5 TRBV19 NA CASTETRDSHQPQHF TGTGCCAGTACCGAAACCCGGGACTCTCATCAGCCCCAGCATTTT
NA TRBJ2-7 TRBV27 TRBD2 CASASNPPGLGVYEQYF TGTGCCAGCGCCTCCAACCCCCCGGGACTAGGGGTCTACGAGCAGTACTTC
NA TRBJ2-2 TRBV29-1 NA CSVGLGGTGELFF TGCAGCGTTGGGTTGGGGGGCACCGGGGAGCTGTTTTTT
NA TRBJ1-2 TRBV20-1 NA CSASPEKGYTF TGCAGTGCTAGCCCAGAAAAGGGCTACACCTTC
NA TRBJ1-1 TRBV6-6 NA CASSQTTGSFTEAFF TGTGCCAGCAGTCAAACAACAGGTTCCTTCACTGAAGCTTTCTTT